The rows below give T cell receptor beta chains drawn from one sample of a study of cytomegalovirus exposure and HLA in healthy donors. Sequenced by immunoSEQ multiplex PCR; TCRdb stores in-frame clones only, minus some. The table includes approximately 87,000 clones, 84% detected once. The sequenced material came from PBMCs. Receptors originate from a woman aged 18-29 years in good health and CMV-seropositive. Both conserved end residues are part of each CDR3. Fields, in order: V gene, clone size, CDR3 length, J gene, D gene, CDR3 protein, CDR3 DNA. D genes are given only for firm matches. Clone size, where shown, is once, few, many, or a class for clones that have expanded.

>TRBV5-6|-|16|TRBJ1-2|-
CASSFNGLPSNYGYTF
TGTGCCAGCAGCTTTAACGGACTTCCGTCTAACTATGGCTACACCTTC
>TRBV10-1|few|12|TRBJ1-3|-
CASSDPGNTIYF
TGCGCCAGCAGTGATCCGGGAAACACCATATATTTT
>TRBV21-1|-|16|TRBJ1-4|-
CASTVETTATNEKLFF
TGTGCCAGCACCGTTGAGACAACCGCAACTAATGAAAAACTGTTTTTT
>TRBV7-9|-|13|TRBJ1-1|-
CASSWRGITEAFF
TGTGCCAGCAGCTGGCGGGGGATCACTGAAGCTTTCTTT
>TRBV7-2|-|15|TRBJ2-2|-
CASSFSGTNTGELFF
TGTGCCAGCAGCTTTAGCGGAACCAACACCGGGGAGCTGTTTTTT
>TRBV4-1|-|15|TRBJ1-5|-
CASSQGSGGNQPQHF
TGCGCCAGCAGCCAAGGGTCGGGGGGCAATCAGCCCCAGCATTTT
>TRBV2|-|15|TRBJ2-5|-
CASSEAEGRAKTQYF
TGTGCCAGCAGTGAAGCGGAGGGCAGGGCAAAGACCCAGTACTTC
>TRBV21-1|-|15|TRBJ2-7|-
CASTPPLGGRYEQYF
TGTGCCAGCACCCCTCCTCTTGGAGGGCGCTACGAGCAGTACTTC
>TRBV5-1|-|16|TRBJ2-3|TRBD1
CASSPPGTGEVDTQYF
TGCGCCAGCAGCCCCCCCGGGACAGGGGAGGTAGATACGCAGTATTTT
>TRBV6-1|few|15|TRBJ2-7|TRBD1
CASSSGQGATYEQYF
TGTGCCAGCAGTAGCGGCCAGGGGGCTACCTACGAGCAGTACTTC
>TRBV7-9|-|15|TRBJ1-2|TRBD1
CASSLSAGGEVGYTF
TGTGCCAGCAGCTTATCGGCAGGGGGCGAGGTTGGCTACACCTTC
>TRBV30|-|14|TRBJ2-2|-
CAWRRTVGTGELFF
TGTGCCTGGAGGCGGACAGTGGGCACCGGGGAGCTGTTTTTT
>TRBV4-1|few|18|TRBJ1-5|TRBD1
CASRGTESSRGGNQPQHF
TGCGCCAGCAGAGGGACAGAATCCAGTAGGGGCGGCAATCAGCCCCAGCATTTT
>TRBV6-5|-|15|TRBJ2-5|TRBD2
CASSTRTSGIETQYF
TGTGCCAGCAGCACAAGGACTAGCGGGATCGAGACCCAGTACTTC
>TRBV6-1|-|15|TRBJ1-2|TRBD1
CASRDRDYSYYGYTF
TGTGCCAGCCGGGACAGGGACTACTCTTACTATGGCTACACCTTC
>TRBV2|-|14|TRBJ2-3|TRBD2
CATLQGTSGDTQYF
TGTGCCACCCTCCAGGGGACTAGCGGAGATACGCAGTATTTT
>TRBV6-5|-|16|TRBJ1-2|TRBD1
CASSYSGTGSNYGYTF
TGTGCCAGCAGTTACTCCGGGACAGGGTCAAACTATGGCTACACCTTC
>TRBV7-9|-|14|TRBJ2-7|TRBD2
CASSPGLADYEQYF
TGTGCCAGCAGCCCCGGACTAGCGGACTACGAGCAGTACTTC
>TRBV6-1|-|15|TRBJ2-1|TRBD1
CASSERTGVIVEQFF
TGTGCCAGCAGTGAACGGACAGGGGTTATAGTGGAGCAGTTCTTC
>TRBV7-9|-|17|TRBJ2-7|TRBD1
CASSLDGGTGSGLGAWF
TGTGCCAGCAGCTTAGACGGGGGGACAGGGTCTGGACTCGGGGCATGGTTC
>TRBV5-1|-|12|TRBJ2-3|-
CASSPGTDTQYF
TGCGCCAGCAGCCCCGGCACAGATACGCAGTATTTT
>TRBV6-1|-|15|TRBJ2-2|TRBD2
CASRGLVVNTGELFF
TGTGCCAGCCGAGGACTAGTTGTGAACACCGGGGAGCTGTTTTTT
>TRBV7-9|-|15|TRBJ1-2|TRBD1
CASSPSRDRVYGYTF
TGTGCCAGCAGCCCATCCCGGGACAGGGTTTATGGCTACACCTTC
>TRBV28|-|17|TRBJ1-2|TRBD1
CASSGQGLAAIRHGYTF
TGTGCCAGCAGCGGACAGGGTTTGGCCGCGATACGGCATGGCTACACCTTC
>TRBV10-3|-|15|TRBJ2-3|TRBD1
CAISVGQLSTDTQYF
TGTGCCATCAGCGTGGGACAGCTAAGCACAGATACGCAGTATTTT
>TRBV6-5|-|13|TRBJ1-5|-
CASSGQPNQPQHF
TGTGCCAGCAGCGGACAGCCTAATCAGCCCCAGCATTTT
>TRBV2|-|15|TRBJ2-5|-
CASSDSGLGGETQYF
TGTGCCAGCAGTGATTCGGGACTAGGGGGCGAGACCCAGTACTTC
>TRBV4-1|once|15|TRBJ2-1|-
CASSQADNSYNEQFF
TGCGCCAGCAGCCAAGCGGACAACTCCTACAATGAGCAGTTCTTC
>TRBV27|-|17|TRBJ2-5|TRBD2
CASSSGAGVRREETQYF
TGTGCCAGCAGTTCGGGAGCGGGAGTTCGGCGCGAAGAGACCCAGTACTTC
>TRBV27|-|15|TRBJ1-1|-
CASRRSVSEEAEAFF
TGTGCCAGCCGAAGGTCCGTCTCGGAGGAAGCTGAAGCTTTCTTT
>TRBV11-2|-|12|TRBJ2-5|-
CASSWSLGTQYF
TGTGCCAGCAGCTGGTCACTAGGAACCCAGTACTTC
>TRBV5-1|-|14|TRBJ2-5|-
CASSLSLDGETQYF
TGCGCCAGCAGCTTGAGCCTAGACGGTGAGACCCAGTACTTC
>TRBV30|-|17|TRBJ1-2|TRBD1
CAWSLYSPGQFYYGYTF
TGTGCCTGGAGTCTCTATTCCCCGGGACAGTTCTACTATGGCTACACCTTC
>TRBV14|-|13|TRBJ2-3|-
CASSQGELDLQYF
TGTGCCAGCAGCCAGGGCGAGTTGGATTTGCAGTATTTT
>TRBV7-9|-|13|TRBJ1-2|TRBD1
CASSRQGNYGYTF
TGTGCCAGCAGCCGACAGGGGAACTATGGCTACACCTTC
>TRBV4-1|-|16|TRBJ2-1|TRBD1
CASSQEGRGLYNEQFF
TGCGCCAGCAGCCAAGAGGGCAGGGGGTTGTACAATGAGCAGTTCTTC
>TRBV21-1|-|16|TRBJ2-3|-
CASSGLAGGITDTQYF
TGTGCCAGCAGCGGGTTAGCAGGGGGCATCACAGATACGCAGTATTTT
>TRBV9|-|15|TRBJ1-5|-
CASSVDTTSNQPQHF
TGTGCCAGCAGCGTAGACACAACTAGCAATCAGCCCCAGCATTTT
>TRBV5-1|-|14|TRBJ2-3|-
CASSLDSYTDTQYF
TGCGCCAGCAGCTTGGACAGCTACACAGATACGCAGTATTTT
>TRBV30|-|16|TRBJ2-1|TRBD2
CAWTLAGASSYNEQFF
TGTGCCTGGACCTTAGCGGGGGCTAGCTCCTACAATGAGCAGTTCTTC
>TRBV6-5|-|15|TRBJ2-3|TRBD1
CASSSSDRGTDTQYF
TGTGCCAGCAGTTCCTCGGACAGGGGCACAGATACGCAGTATTTT
>TRBV6-5|-|15|TRBJ1-5|-
CASSYSSQGNQPQHF
TGTGCCAGCAGTTACTCGAGCCAGGGCAATCAGCCCCAGCATTTT
>TRBV10-3|-|12|TRBJ2-7|-
CAISDNSYEQYF
TGTGCCATCAGTGACAACTCCTACGAGCAGTACTTC
>TRBV6-5|-|15|TRBJ2-7|TRBD2
CASSYQAGGPREQYF
TGTGCCAGCAGTTACCAAGCGGGAGGGCCTCGAGAGCAGTACTTC
>TRBV6-6|-|13|TRBJ1-2|TRBD1
CASSGQQGYGYTF
TGTGCCAGCAGTGGTCAACAGGGGTATGGCTACACCTTC
>TRBV6-1|-|13|TRBJ2-7|-
CASSEGRTGEQYF
TGTGCCAGCAGTGAAGGGAGGACGGGCGAGCAGTACTTC
>TRBV6-5|-|14|TRBJ2-5|TRBD2
CAVTSGGARGTQYF
TGTGCCGTTACTAGCGGGGGGGCCAGGGGGACCCAGTACTTC
>TRBV7-2|-|18|TRBJ2-1|TRBD2
CASSFPPYSGGRVNEQFF
TGTGCCAGCAGCTTCCCCCCATATAGCGGGGGCCGGGTTAATGAGCAGTTCTTC
>TRBV28|-|15|TRBJ2-4|TRBD1
CASSFYGTDKNIQYF
TGTGCCAGCAGTTTCTACGGGACAGATAAAAACATTCAGTACTTC
>TRBV7-9|-|15|TRBJ1-3|-
CSSDGQLSSGNTIYF
TGTTCCAGCGACGGACAGCTAAGCTCTGGAAACACCATATATTTT